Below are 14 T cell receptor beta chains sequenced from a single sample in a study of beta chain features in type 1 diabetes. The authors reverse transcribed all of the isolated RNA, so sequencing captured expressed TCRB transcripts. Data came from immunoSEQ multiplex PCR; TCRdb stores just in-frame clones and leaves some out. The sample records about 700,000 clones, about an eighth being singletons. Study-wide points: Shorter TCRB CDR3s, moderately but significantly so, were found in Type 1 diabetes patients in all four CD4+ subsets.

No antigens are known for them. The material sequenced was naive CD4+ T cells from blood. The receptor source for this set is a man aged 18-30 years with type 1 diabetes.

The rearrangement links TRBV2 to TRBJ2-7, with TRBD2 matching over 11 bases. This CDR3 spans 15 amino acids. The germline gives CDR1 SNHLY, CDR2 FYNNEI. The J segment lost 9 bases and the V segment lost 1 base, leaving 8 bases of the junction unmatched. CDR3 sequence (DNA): TGTGCCAGCAGTGAAGTACTAGCGGGGGCGTTGGTGCAGTACTTC. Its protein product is CASSEVLAGALVQYF.

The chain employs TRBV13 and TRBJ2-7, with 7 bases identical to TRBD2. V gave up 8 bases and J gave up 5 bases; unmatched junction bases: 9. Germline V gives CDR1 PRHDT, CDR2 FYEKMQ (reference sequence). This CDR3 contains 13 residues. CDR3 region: CASYRGGENEQYF. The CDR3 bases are TGTGCCAGCTACCGGGGAGGGGAAAACGAGCAGTACTTC.

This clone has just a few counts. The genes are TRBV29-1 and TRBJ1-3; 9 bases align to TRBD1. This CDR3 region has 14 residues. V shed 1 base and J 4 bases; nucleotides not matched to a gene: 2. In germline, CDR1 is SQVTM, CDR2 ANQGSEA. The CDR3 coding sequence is TGCAGCGTTGAAGGGACAGGGGAGGGAAACACCATATATTTT. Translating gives CSVEGTGEGNTIYF.

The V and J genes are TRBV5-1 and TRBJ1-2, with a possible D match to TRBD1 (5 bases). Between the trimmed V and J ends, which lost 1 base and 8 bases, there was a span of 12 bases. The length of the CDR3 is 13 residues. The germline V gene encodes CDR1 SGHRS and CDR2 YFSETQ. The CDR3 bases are TGCGCCAGCAGCTTGAACCAGGGAGAAGGCTACACCTTC. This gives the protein CASSLNQGEGYTF.

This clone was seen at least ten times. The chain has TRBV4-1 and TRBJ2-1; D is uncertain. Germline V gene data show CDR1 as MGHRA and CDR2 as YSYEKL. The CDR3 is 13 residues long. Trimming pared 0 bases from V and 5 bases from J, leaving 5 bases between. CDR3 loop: CASSQDPHNEQFF. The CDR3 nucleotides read TGCGCCAGCAGCCAAGATCCCCACAATGAGCAGTTCTTC.

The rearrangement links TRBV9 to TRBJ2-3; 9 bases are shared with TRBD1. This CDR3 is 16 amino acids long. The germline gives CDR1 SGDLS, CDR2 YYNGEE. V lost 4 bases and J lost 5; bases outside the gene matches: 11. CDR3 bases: TGTGCCAGCAGCCCCCAACCGGGACAGGGTAGAGATACGCAGTATTTT. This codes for CASSPQPGQGRDTQYF. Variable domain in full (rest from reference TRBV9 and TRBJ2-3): DSGVTQTPKHLITATGQRVTLRCSPRSGDLSVYWYQQSLDQGLQFLIQYYNGEERAKGNILERFSAQQFPDLHSELNLSSLELGDSALYFCASSPQPGQGRDTQYFGPGTRLTVL.

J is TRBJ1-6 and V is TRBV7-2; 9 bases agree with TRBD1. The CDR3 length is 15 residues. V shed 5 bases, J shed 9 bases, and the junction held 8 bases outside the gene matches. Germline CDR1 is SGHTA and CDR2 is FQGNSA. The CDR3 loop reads CASSPTGTGSSPLHF. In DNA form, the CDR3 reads TGTGCCAGCAGCCCTACCGGGACAGGGAGTTCACCCCTCCACTTT.

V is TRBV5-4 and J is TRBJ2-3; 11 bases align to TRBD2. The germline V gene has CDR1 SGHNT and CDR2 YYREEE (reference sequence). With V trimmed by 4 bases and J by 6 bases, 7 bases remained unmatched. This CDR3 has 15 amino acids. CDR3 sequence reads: CASSVGTSGYDTQYF. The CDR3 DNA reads TGTGCCAGCAGCGTCGGGACTAGCGGTTACGATACGCAGTATTTT.

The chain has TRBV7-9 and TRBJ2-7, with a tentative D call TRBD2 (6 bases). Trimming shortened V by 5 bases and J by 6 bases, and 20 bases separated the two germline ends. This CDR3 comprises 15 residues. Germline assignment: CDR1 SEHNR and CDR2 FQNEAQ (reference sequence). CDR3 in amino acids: CASSQTMTRGGEQYF. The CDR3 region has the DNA TGTGCCAGCAGCCAAACTATGACAAGGGGAGGCGAGCAGTACTTC.

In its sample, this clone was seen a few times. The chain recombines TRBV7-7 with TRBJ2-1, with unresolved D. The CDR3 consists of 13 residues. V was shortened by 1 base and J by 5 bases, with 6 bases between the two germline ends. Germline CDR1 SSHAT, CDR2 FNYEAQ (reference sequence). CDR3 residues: CASSLVPDNEQFF. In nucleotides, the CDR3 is TGTGCCAGCAGCTTAGTCCCTGACAATGAGCAGTTCTTC.

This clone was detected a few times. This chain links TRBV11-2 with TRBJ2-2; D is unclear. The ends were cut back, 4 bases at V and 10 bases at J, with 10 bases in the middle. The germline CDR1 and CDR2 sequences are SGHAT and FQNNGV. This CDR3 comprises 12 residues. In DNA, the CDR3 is TGTGCCAGCAGCTCCTCCATCGCGGAGCTGTTTTTT. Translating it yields CASSSSIAELFF.

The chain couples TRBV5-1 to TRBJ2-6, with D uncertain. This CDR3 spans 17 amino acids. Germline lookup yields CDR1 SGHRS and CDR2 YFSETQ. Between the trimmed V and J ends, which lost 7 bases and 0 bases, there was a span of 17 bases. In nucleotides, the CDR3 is TGCGCCAGCCATAACGAACTGACGGACTCTGGGGCCAACGTCCTGACTTTC. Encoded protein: CASHNELTDSGANVLTF.

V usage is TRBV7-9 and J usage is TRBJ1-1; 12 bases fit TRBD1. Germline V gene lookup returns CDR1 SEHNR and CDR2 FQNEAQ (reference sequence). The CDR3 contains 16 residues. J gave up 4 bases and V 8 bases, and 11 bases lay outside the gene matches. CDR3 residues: CASWGPGQGAGTEAFF. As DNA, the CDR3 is TGTGCCAGCTGGGGACCGGGACAGGGGGCAGGCACTGAAGCTTTCTTT.

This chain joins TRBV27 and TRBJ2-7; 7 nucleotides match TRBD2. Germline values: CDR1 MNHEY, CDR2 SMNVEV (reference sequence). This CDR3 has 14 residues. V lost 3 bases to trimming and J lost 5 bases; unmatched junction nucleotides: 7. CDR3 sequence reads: CASSLGGTLDEQYF. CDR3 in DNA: TGTGCCAGCAGTTTGGGGGGGACGCTCGACGAGCAGTACTTC.